The clone carrying this T cell receptor (beta chain) came up many times. These data originate in a study of neurological immune-mediated disorders. With 10-nucleotide random UMIs included, cDNA was synthesized by 5'RACE. TCRdb redid the calling of the 5' RACE reads with MiXCR, one entry per CDR3 protein. The sample consists of 50,000 to 80,000 distinct CDR3 sequences, around 3.3% of them appearing once. V was pared by 2 bases and J by 1 base, with 2 bases between. The CDR3 is made up of 12 amino acids. Germline values: CDR1 MNHEY, CDR2 SVGAGI. This sequence originates from a man in his forties or fifties with multiple sclerosis. The rearrangement uses TRBV6-5 and TRBJ1-1; no definite D call. Material: PBMCs. The CDR3 reads CASSYRNTEAFF. The DNA for the CDR3 is TGTGCCAGCAGTTACAGGAACACTGAAGCTTTCTTT.